These 25 T cell receptor beta chains were all obtained from the same sample, sequenced in a study of human T cells and chemical hapten exposure. Indicated time point: patch test 3, about 24 weeks after DPC sensitization. Specified treatment: therapeutic diphenylcyclopropenone sensitization with weekly scalp DPC. From the RACE reads, TCRdb called clonotypes with MiXCR, one entry per CDR3 protein. The table includes roughly 60,000 distinct CDR3 sequences, 9.5% to 15% detected once. The specimen comprised whole blood, sampled in connection with sensitization to the hapten diphenylcyclopropenone (DPC). These receptors were collected from a young man with alopecia areata. Some clones in this sample may be carry-over from other donors' samples.

This clonotype was counted many times. The J gene is TRBJ1-2, the V gene TRBV10-3; possibly TRBD1 for D (5 bases). Germline CDR1 reads ENHRY; CDR2 reads SYGVKD. The CDR3 covers 15 residues. The V end was cut by 6 bases, the J end by 6 bases, with 20 bases between. The CDR3 is CAIRGTGEMRNGYTF. In DNA, the CDR3 is TGTGCCATCAGGGGGACGGGGGAGATGAGGAATGGCTACACCTTC.

This clonotype was seen ten or more times. The chain combines TRBV29-1 with TRBJ1-4, with 7 bases matching TRBD1. There are 13 residues in the CDR3. With 5 bases clipped from V and 2 bases from J, the junction kept 2 bases outside the gene matches. Germline CDR1 reads SQVTM; CDR2 reads ANQGSEA. The CDR3 DNA reads TGCAGCGTTTTGGGACAGACTAATGAAAAACTGTTTTTT. This encodes CSVLGQTNEKLFF.

This sequence joins TRBV29-1 and TRBJ2-3; TRBD1 or TRBD2 may be the D gene (5 bases each). Germline V gene lookup returns CDR1 SQVTM and CDR2 ANQGSEA. The CDR3 consists of 14 residues. CDR3 amino acids: CSCKGPAGTDTQYF. The CDR3, as DNA: TGCAGTTGCAAGGGACCGGCGGGCACAGATACGCAGTATTTT.

Only a few counts were recorded for this clonotype. The rearrangement joins TRBV7-8 to TRBJ1-1; TRBD1 matches 9 bases. The CDR3 covers 14 residues. With V trimmed by 1 base and J by 12 bases, 9 bases remained unmatched. The germline V gene encodes CDR1 SGHVS and CDR2 FQNEAQ. The CDR3 coding sequence is TGTGCCAGCAGCTTAGTGGGACAGGGTCGGTGGCCTTTCTTT. It translates to CASSLVGQGRWPFF.

This clonotype was counted at least ten times. This chain links TRBV9 with TRBJ1-3, with D perhaps matching TRBD1 (5 bases). The CDR3 is 14 amino acids. V was shortened by 3 bases and J by 0 bases, with 7 bases between the two germline ends. In germline, CDR1 is SGDLS, CDR2 YYNGEE. This CDR3 is CASSAGHSGNTIYF. For the CDR3, the DNA is TGTGCCAGCAGCGCAGGACACTCTGGAAACACCATATATTTT.

The rearrangement uses TRBV28 and TRBJ2-7; 9 bases align to TRBD1. The junction had 15 bases not matched to a gene; V was cut back by 5 bases and J by 4 bases. CDR1 and CDR2 (germline): MDHEN, SYDVKM. The CDR3 loop spans 17 amino acids. The CDR3: CASSPPVGTGIVYEQYF. CDR3 nucleotide sequence: TGTGCCAGCAGTCCCCCCGTAGGGACAGGGATTGTTTACGAGCAGTACTTC.

This sequence joins TRBV10-1 and TRBJ1-2; D is undetermined. Trimming stripped 5 bases from V and 8 bases from J, with 3 bases between. Germline CDR1 and CDR2: WNHNN and SYGVQD (reference sequence). CDR3 length: 9 amino acids. Written as DNA, the CDR3 is TGCGCCAGCAGTACGGGCTACACCTTC. Its translation is CASSTGYTF.

This clonotype occurred a few times. The J gene is TRBJ2-2, the V gene TRBV12-3 or TRBV12-4; D is tentatively TRBD1 or TRBD2 (5 bases each). Trimming shortened V by 2 bases and J by 7 bases, and 8 bases separated the two germline ends. This CDR3 spans 13 amino acids. In DNA form, the CDR3 reads TGTGCCAGCAGTTTATTTGGGGGCGGGGAGCTGTTTTTT. Protein sequence: CASSLFGGGELFF.

With respect to this clonotype: A junction end diverges from the germline sequence, so it may reflect a read error. This chain links TRBV29-1 with TRBJ2-3, with 7 bases lining up with TRBD1. This CDR3 has 12 amino acids. Germline CDR1 SQVTM, CDR2 ANQGSEA. For the CDR3, the DNA is TGCAGCGAAAGACAGGGCTCAGATATGCAGTATTTT. This gives the protein CSERQGSDMQYF.

This clonotype was counted at least ten times. The chain has TRBV7-2 and TRBJ2-3; D is undetermined. Germline loops: CDR1 SGHTA, CDR2 FQGNSA. The ends were cut back, 8 bases at V and 4 bases at J, with 7 bases in the middle. The CDR3 has 11 residues. In DNA, the CDR3 is TGTGCCAGCTCGATGGCAGATACGCAGTATTTT. It codes for CASSMADTQYF.

The chain carries TRBV20-1 and TRBJ1-2; no firm D call. CDR3 length: 16 residues. The germline gives CDR1 DFQATT, CDR2 SNEGSKA (reference sequence). Trimming shortened V by 3 bases and J by 1 base, and 18 bases separated the two germline ends. CDR3 DNA: TGCAGTGCTAGGCCGGGAGAGCCGAAACTTAACTATGGCTACACCTTC. Translating it yields CSARPGEPKLNYGYTF.

There are many counts of this clonotype. The V call is TRBV5-1, the J call TRBJ2-5; the D is unclear. CDR1 and CDR2 (germline): SGHRS, YFSETQ. The CDR3 is 16 amino acids. V was trimmed by 1 base and J by 5 bases, leaving 18 bases between them. The CDR3 DNA reads TGCGCCAGCAGCTTGCAGTCCCCACGTCTTGGGGAGACCCAGTACTTC. Residues: CASSLQSPRLGETQYF.

In this sample, this clonotype turned up many times. J is TRBJ1-3 and V is TRBV7-9; no definite D call. Germline CDR1 reads SEHNR; CDR2 reads FQNEAQ (reference sequence). V gave up 7 bases and J gave up 0 bases, with 10 bases separating them. The CDR3 has 14 residues. CDR3 nucleotides: TGTGCCAGCAACCAAGGAAGCTCTGGAAACACCATATATTTT. Translating gives CASNQGSSGNTIYF.

This sequence joins TRBV27 and TRBJ2-2; D uncertain. The germline V gene has CDR1 MNHEY and CDR2 SMNVEV (reference sequence). V was shortened by 2 bases and J by 7 bases, with 14 bases between the two germline ends. This CDR3 region has 15 residues. CDR3 DNA sequence: TGTGCCAGCAGTTTACGGTCTAGATCGATCGGGGAGCTGTTTTTT. As protein: CASSLRSRSIGELFF.

The chain joins TRBV4-2 to TRBJ2-3; TRBD2 agrees at 9 bases. The germline gives CDR1 LGHNA, CDR2 YNFKEQ. After removal of 0 bases from V and 5 bases from J, the junction contained 12 bases not matched to a gene. This CDR3 spans 18 amino acids. CDR3 sequence (DNA): TGTGCCAGCAGCCAAGATAACCGAGCGGGGGGTTTTGGAGATACGCAGTATTTT. Amino acid sequence: CASSQDNRAGGFGDTQYF.

The chain uses TRBV4-3 and TRBJ2-2; the D gene is possibly TRBD1 (6 bases). Trimming took off 0 bases at V and 1 base at J, with 15 bases between the two ends. CDR3 length: 18 amino acids. Germline V gene sequence: CDR1 LGHNA, CDR2 YSLEER. The CDR3, as DNA: TGCGCCAGCAGCCAAGACATGGGCCAGGGGCTGAACACCGGGGAGCTGTTTTTT. Its protein product is CASSQDMGQGLNTGELFF.

This clonotype was seen repeatedly, ten times or more. The chain uses TRBV28 and TRBJ1-2; D remains unclear. With 6 bases removed from V and 2 bases from J, the gap between germline ends came to 10 bases. Germline-derived CDR1 and CDR2 are MDHEN and SYDVKM. This CDR3 has 13 amino acids. CDR3 amino acids: CASRNSDNYGYTF. CDR3 DNA sequence: TGTGCCAGCAGGAACAGCGACAACTATGGCTACACCTTC.

The chain links TRBV5-3 to TRBJ1-5; D unresolved. TRBV5-3 is given ORF status, its function remaining uncertain. The CDR3 runs 14 residues. Trimming removed 3 bases from V and 2 bases from J, with 9 bases in between. The CDR3 region is CARSSIRRNQPQHF. CDR3 DNA: TGTGCCAGAAGCTCCATCCGGCGCAATCAGCCCCAGCATTTT.

This clonotype was seen at least ten times. The chain joins TRBV30 to TRBJ1-1, with D possibly matching TRBD1 (6 bases). V shed 5 bases and J shed 5 bases, with 12 bases lying between them. There are 12 residues in the CDR3. The germline gives CDR1 GTSNPN, CDR2 SVGIG (reference sequence). The CDR3 nucleotides read TGTGCCTGGGAGCGGGGGGCGACTGAAGCTTTCTTT. It specifies CAWERGATEAFF.

This clonotype was counted only a few times. V gene TRBV20-1 combines with J gene TRBJ2-3; 10 positions agree with TRBD2. V lost 5 bases and J lost 2; bases outside the gene matches: 10. The CDR3 is made up of 16 amino acids. Germline V gene data show CDR1 as DFQATT and CDR2 as SNEGSKA (reference sequence). CDR3 bases: TGCAGTGCTTTGATAGGACTAGCGGAATACACAGATACGCAGTATTTT. Residues: CSALIGLAEYTDTQYF.

This clonotype was seen ten or more times. The genes are TRBV7-8 and TRBJ2-2; D remains unclear. Germline-derived CDR1 and CDR2 are SGHVS and FQNEAQ. The germline V and J ends were trimmed by 5 bases and 0 bases, with 10 bases remaining between them. CDR3 size: 15 residues. CDR3 loop: CASSRGTANTGELFF. The CDR3 DNA sequence: TGTGCCAGCAGCCGTGGAACCGCGAACACCGGGGAGCTGTTTTTT.

The CDR3 DNA reads as TGTGCCAGCAGCTCGTGGACTAACAGGAATGGCTACACCTTC. This encodes CASSSWTNRNGYTF. The V gene is TRBV5-5, the J gene TRBJ1-2; maybe TRBD1 (5 bases). The V end was cut by 3 bases, the J end by 6 bases, with 15 bases between. Germline CDR1 is SGHKS and CDR2 is YYEKEE (reference sequence). This CDR3 is built from 14 residues. Filled out from reference TRBV5-5 and TRBJ1-2, the complete variable domain reads DAGVTQSPTHLIKTRGQQVTLRCSPISGHKSVSWYQQVLGQGPQFIFQYYEKEERGRGNFPDRFSARQFPNYSSELNVNALLLGDSALYLCASSSWTNRNGYTFGSGTRLTVV.

On this clonotype: Given a much more abundant clone one base away, this may be a read error. The chain couples TRBV7-6 to TRBJ2-5, with TRBD1 matching 7 bases. Germline CDR1 SGHVS, CDR2 FNYEAQ. CDR3 length: 15 residues. For the CDR3, the DNA is TGTGCCAGCAGCACAATGACAGGGCCCCAAGAGGCCCAGTACTTC. Translating gives CASSTMTGPQEAQYF.

This clonotype has more than one count but fewer than ten. This rearrangement joins TRBV28 to TRBJ1-1; D gene ambiguous. The CDR3 extends over 15 amino acids. Germline V gives CDR1 MDHEN, CDR2 SYDVKM. V lost 4 bases, J lost 1 base, and 13 bases lay in between. The CDR3 here is CASSSDWPRNTEAFF. Here the CDR3 DNA reads TGTGCCAGCAGTTCAGACTGGCCAAGGAACACTGAAGCTTTCTTT. Combining the CDR3 with reference TRBV28 and TRBJ1-1 gives the whole variable domain DVKVTQSSRYLVKRTGEKVFLECVQDMDHENMFWYRQDPGLGLRLIYFSYDVKMKEKGDIPEGYSVSREKKERFSLILESASTNQTSMYLCASSSDWPRNTEAFFGQGTRLTVV.

This clonotype was counted only a few times. The rearrangement joins TRBV2 to TRBJ1-1, with D unresolved. This CDR3 is built from 15 residues. Trimming stripped 6 bases from V and 2 bases from J, with 16 bases between. Germline lookup yields CDR1 SNHLY and CDR2 FYNNEI. In nucleotides, the CDR3 is TGTGCCAGCAGCCCTCTTGGGGAATATAACACTGAAGCTTTCTTT. This sequence encodes CASSPLGEYNTEAFF.